This T cell receptor (beta chain) was documented in a study of blood T cells in healthy people across ages. In germline, CDR1 is DFQATT, CDR2 SNEGSKA (reference sequence). Trimming stripped 6 bases from V and 0 bases from J, with 16 bases between. The CDR3 spans 15 residues. Study observations and caveats: There were more naive CD4+ cells and higher diversity in long-lived donors than in aged donors.

There were healthy Caucasian individuals from Russia, aged roughly 6 to 100, serving as donors. Each donor's blood draw was 7.5 to 10 milliliters of peripheral blood. As regards this clonotype: Its antigen is as yet unknown. No conserved phenylalanine or tryptophan is present at the end of the CDR3, so a read error is the likely explanation.

It was with a sample-barcoded 5' primer and a J-beta primer mix that a second PCR of roughly 7 to 12 cycles was run. TCRdb redid the calling of the 5' RACE reads with MiXCR, one entry per CDR3 protein. The sample includes 800,000 to 1,000,000 distinct CDR3 sequences, roughly 48% of them seen just once. This TCR came from a young man in good health. What was sequenced was blood. The V gene is TRBV20-1, the J gene TRBJ2-3; D not resolved. The CDR3, as DNA: TGCAGTGCGCCGTCCTTTGCGGTAAGCACAGATACGCAGTATCTT. Protein product: CSAPSFAVSTDTQYL.